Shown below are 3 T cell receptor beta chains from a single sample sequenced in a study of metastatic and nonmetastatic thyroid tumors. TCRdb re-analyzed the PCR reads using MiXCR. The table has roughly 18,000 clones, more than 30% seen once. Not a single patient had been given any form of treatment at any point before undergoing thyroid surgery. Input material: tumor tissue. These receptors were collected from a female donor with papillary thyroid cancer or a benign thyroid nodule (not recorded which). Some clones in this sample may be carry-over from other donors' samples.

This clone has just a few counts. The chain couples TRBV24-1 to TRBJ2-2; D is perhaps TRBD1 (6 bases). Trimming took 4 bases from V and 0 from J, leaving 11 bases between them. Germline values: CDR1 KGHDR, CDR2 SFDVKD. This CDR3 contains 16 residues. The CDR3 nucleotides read TGTGCCACCAGTGACTACAGGGATTCGAACACCGGGGAGCTGTTTTTT. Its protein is CATSDYRDSNTGELFF.

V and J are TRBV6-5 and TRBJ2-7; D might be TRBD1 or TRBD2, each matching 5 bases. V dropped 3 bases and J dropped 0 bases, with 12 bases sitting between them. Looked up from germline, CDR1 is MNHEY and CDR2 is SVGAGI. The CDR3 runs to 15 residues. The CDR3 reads CASSYEAGSSYEQYF. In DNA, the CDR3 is TGTGCCAGCAGTTATGAGGCAGGGAGCTCCTACGAGCAGTACTTC.

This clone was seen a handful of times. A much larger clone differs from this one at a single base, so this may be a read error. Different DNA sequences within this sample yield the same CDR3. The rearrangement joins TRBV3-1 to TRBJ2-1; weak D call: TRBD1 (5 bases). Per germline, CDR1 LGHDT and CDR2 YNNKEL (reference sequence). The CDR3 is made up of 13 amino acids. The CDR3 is CASSDIATEGEFF. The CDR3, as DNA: TGCGCCAGCAGCGACATCGCGACTGAAGGGGAGTTCTTC.